A selection of T cell receptor beta chains follows, all from one sample in a study of immune evolution from preneoplasia to lung adenocarcinoma. Sequenced by immunoSEQ multiplex PCR; TCRdb stores in-frame clones only, minus some. The sample has more than 2,500 clones, 80% to 90% seen once; the top ten hold approximately 4.7%. The sequenced material came from FFPE invasive lung adenocarcinoma tissue. The origin of the receptors is a person between 70 and 80 years old with invasive lung adenocarcinoma. Both conserved end residues are part of each CDR3. Each record gives: clone size, V gene, J gene, CDR3 protein. Only some rows state a clone size, as once, few, many or a class for expanded clones.

clone size: .
V gene: TRBV28
J gene: TRBJ2-3
CDR3 protein: CASTEGGADTQYF

clone size: .
V gene: TRBV27
J gene: TRBJ1-1
CDR3 protein: CASSPLQGPEAFF

clone size: .
V gene: TRBV4-3
J gene: TRBJ2-7
CDR3 protein: CASSQDPAGGSYEQYF

clone size: .
V gene: TRBV5-1
J gene: TRBJ2-3
CDR3 protein: CASSLVGTGAPDTQYF

clone size: .
V gene: TRBV18
J gene: TRBJ2-7
CDR3 protein: CASSTGLAGAGEQYF

clone size: .
V gene: TRBV2
J gene: TRBJ2-1
CDR3 protein: CASTSGRGGNEQFF

clone size: few
V gene: TRBV18
J gene: TRBJ1-2
CDR3 protein: CASSPTEGRGRGYGYTF

clone size: .
V gene: TRBV7-9
J gene: TRBJ2-5
CDR3 protein: CASSSRDQETQYF

clone size: .
V gene: TRBV7-8
J gene: TRBJ2-5
CDR3 protein: CASSLGASGRFQETQYF

clone size: few
V gene: TRBV5-8
J gene: TRBJ1-1
CDR3 protein: CASSLVQGEAFF

clone size: .
V gene: TRBV11-3
J gene: TRBJ2-2
CDR3 protein: CASSSGTGLTTGELFF

clone size: .
V gene: TRBV19
J gene: TRBJ1-2
CDR3 protein: CASSIVGGTPYGYTF

clone size: .
V gene: TRBV5-1
J gene: TRBJ1-5
CDR3 protein: CASSLEGGNQPQHF

clone size: .
V gene: TRBV4-3
J gene: TRBJ2-2
CDR3 protein: CASSPRPDRVSGELFF

clone size: few
V gene: TRBV11-3
J gene: TRBJ2-3
CDR3 protein: CASSPRTGSTDTQYF

clone size: .
V gene: TRBV9
J gene: TRBJ2-3
CDR3 protein: CASSVGAGAGYTQYF

clone size: .
V gene: TRBV10-3
J gene: TRBJ2-1
CDR3 protein: CAISERESYNEQFF

clone size: .
V gene: TRBV7-9
J gene: TRBJ1-6
CDR3 protein: CASSFHDKQGARSPLHF

clone size: few
V gene: TRBV30
J gene: TRBJ2-3
CDR3 protein: CAWSVERVDTQYF

clone size: .
V gene: TRBV27
J gene: TRBJ2-7
CDR3 protein: CASSFGTDSYEQYF

clone size: .
V gene: TRBV12-5
J gene: TRBJ2-3
CDR3 protein: CASGTGLAADTQYF

clone size: .
V gene: TRBV19
J gene: TRBJ1-1
CDR3 protein: CASSTEGWTEAFF

clone size: .
V gene: TRBV5-1
J gene: TRBJ1-1
CDR3 protein: CASSLLNTEAFF

clone size: .
V gene: TRBV7-3
J gene: TRBJ2-1
CDR3 protein: CASSLSPGREQFF

clone size: .
V gene: TRBV7-9
J gene: TRBJ1-1
CDR3 protein: CASSRGNTEAFF

clone size: .
V gene: TRBV11-2
J gene: TRBJ1-5
CDR3 protein: CASSLGGTGSQPQHF

clone size: .
V gene: TRBV11-3
J gene: TRBJ2-5
CDR3 protein: CASSRRGSETQYF

clone size: .
V gene: TRBV28
J gene: TRBJ2-7
CDR3 protein: CASSSTSYEQYF

clone size: .
V gene: TRBV5-1
J gene: TRBJ1-2
CDR3 protein: CASSLEGDYGYTF

clone size: .
V gene: TRBV9
J gene: TRBJ1-1
CDR3 protein: CASSARDEGEAFF

clone size: .
V gene: TRBV18
J gene: TRBJ2-7
CDR3 protein: CASSPGADYEQYF

clone size: .
V gene: TRBV7-2
J gene: TRBJ1-1
CDR3 protein: CASSFGAGWTEAFF

clone size: .
V gene: TRBV25-1
J gene: TRBJ2-2
CDR3 protein: CASTPRGQLTGELFF

clone size: .
V gene: TRBV4-1
J gene: TRBJ2-2
CDR3 protein: CASSQVPGELFF

clone size: .
V gene: TRBV18
J gene: TRBJ1-1
CDR3 protein: CASSPQERRGMNTEAFF

clone size: .
V gene: TRBV28
J gene: TRBJ2-1
CDR3 protein: CASSLRTGYEDEQFF

clone size: .
V gene: TRBV15
J gene: TRBJ2-1
CDR3 protein: CATSRNRATSYNEQFF

clone size: .
V gene: TRBV18
J gene: TRBJ1-5
CDR3 protein: CASSLTVLVSNQPQHF

clone size: .
V gene: TRBV5-1
J gene: TRBJ1-1
CDR3 protein: CASSLGPGRNEAFF

clone size: .
V gene: TRBV11-2
J gene: TRBJ2-2
CDR3 protein: CASSPGVNTGELFF

clone size: .
V gene: TRBV27
J gene: TRBJ2-3
CDR3 protein: CASNPGGGPSTDTQYF

clone size: once
V gene: TRBV7-2
J gene: TRBJ2-5
CDR3 protein: CASSLPWGDNQETQYF

clone size: .
V gene: TRBV28
J gene: TRBJ1-2
CDR3 protein: CASSLPGQGAYGYTF

clone size: .
V gene: TRBV27
J gene: TRBJ2-1
CDR3 protein: CASSLSPLAPLGGEQFF

clone size: .
V gene: TRBV10-3
J gene: TRBJ2-7
CDR3 protein: CAISLGRSSYEQYF

clone size: .
V gene: TRBV7-9
J gene: TRBJ2-7
CDR3 protein: CASSLAGTSYEQYF

clone size: .
V gene: TRBV7-3
J gene: TRBJ2-1
CDR3 protein: CASSFDRHNEQFF

clone size: .
V gene: TRBV10-3
J gene: TRBJ2-1
CDR3 protein: CAINTGLAVYNEQFF

clone size: .
V gene: TRBV2
J gene: TRBJ1-3
CDR3 protein: CASRATTGGNTIYF

clone size: .
V gene: TRBV18
J gene: TRBJ1-1
CDR3 protein: CASSPQGAGVNTEAFF

clone size: .
V gene: TRBV10-3
J gene: TRBJ2-1
CDR3 protein: CAISASGSGLRDLNEQFF